The 5 T cell receptor beta chains reported below all come from one sample, sequenced in a study of OX40 agonist ivuxolimab in advanced cancers. Generated by immunoSEQ multiplex PCR, the TCRdb table keeps only in-frame clones and is missing some. Among 60,000 to 80,000 clones listed, around 80% were seen once. The source material was CD4+ or CD8+ T cells sorted from blood, sampled in a trial of the OX40 agonist ivuxolimab. The receptors derive from an adult with an advanced solid tumor such as melanoma, head and neck, liver or kidney cancer.

The sample holds a few counts of this clone. The chain is built from TRBV28 and TRBJ2-7, with 8 bases identical to TRBD1. V was clipped by 6 bases and J by 0 bases; unmatched bases: 10. CDR1 MDHEN and CDR2 SYDVKM come from the germline V gene. The CDR3 spans 16 residues. The CDR3 DNA reads TGTGCCAGCAGGTCCTTCTCGACAGGGGACTCCTACGAGCAGTACTTC. The encoded protein is CASRSFSTGDSYEQYF.

A remark on this clone: A read error may produce the germline difference seen at one junction end. The rearrangement uses TRBV7-8 and TRBJ2-6; no clear D. The CDR3 loop spans 15 amino acids. CDR1 and CDR2 from the germline V gene are SGHVS and FQNEAQ. Written as DNA, the CDR3 is TGTGCCAGCGGCTTATCCTTCTCTGGGGCCAACGTCCTGACTTTC. As protein: CASGLSFSGANVLTF. The full variable domain, rest sourced from reference TRBV7-8 and TRBJ2-6, is GAGVSQSPRYKVAKRGQDVALRCDPISGHVSLFWYQQALGQGPEFLTYFQNEAQLDKSGLPSDRFFAERPEGSVSTLKIQRTQQEDSAVYLCASGLSFSGANVLTFGAGSRLTVL.

The chain employs TRBV2 and TRBJ1-3, with D possibly being TRBD1 (5 bases). The CDR3 extends over 13 amino acids. The germline CDR1 and CDR2 sequences are SNHLY and FYNNEI. Trimming shortened V by 10 bases and J by 7 bases, and 17 bases separated the two germline ends. The CDR3 nucleotides are TGTGCCATCCCGACAGCCCCTTGGAACACCATATATTTT. It is translated as CAIPTAPWNTIYF.

The gene calls are TRBV6-5 and TRBJ2-1, with 7 bases lining up with TRBD2. The V gene end was trimmed by 2 bases and the J gene end by 6 bases; junction bases not matched to a gene: 10. CDR3 size: 16 residues. Germline V gives CDR1 MNHEY, CDR2 SVGAGI. CDR3 bases: TGTGCCAGCAGTTACGCGGCGGGAGACCTAGTCAATGAGCAGTTCTTC. Translated: CASSYAAGDLVNEQFF.

The rearrangement joins TRBV4-3 to TRBJ1-2, with TRBD1 as a possible D gene (5 bases). V was pared by 1 base and J by 7 bases, with 10 bases between. Germline CDR1 reads LGHNA; CDR2 reads YSLEER. The length of the CDR3 is 13 residues. CDR3 in DNA: TGCGCCAGCAGCCAAGGTTGGGGGGGTGGCTACACCTTC. Amino acid sequence: CASSQGWGGGYTF.